Below are 23 T cell receptor beta chains sequenced from a single sample in a study of shared clonotypes between healthy human individuals. Sequencing used immunoSEQ multiplex PCR; TCRdb keeps in-frame clones, though not all of them. This table holds about 2.1 million clones, roughly 91% found once. Naive CD8 cells comprised CD45RO-negative, CCR7-positively selected cells, excluding terminally differentiated effector memory CD45RA+ cells. Sequencing was done on a sample of naive CD8+ T cells from PBMCs. The receptors come from a man aged 18 to 29 in good health. Some clones in this sample may be carry-over from other donors' samples.

The gene calls are TRBV7-2 and TRBJ2-7; possible D gene TRBD1, 6 bases. CDR3 length equals 15 residues. V dropped 5 bases and J dropped 0 bases, with 14 bases sitting between them. CDR1 SGHTA and CDR2 FQGNSA come from the germline V gene. In DNA form, the CDR3 reads TGTGCCAGCAGCCGTCAGGGGTTCATCTCCTACGAGCAGTACTTC. As protein: CASSRQGFISYEQYF.

This rearrangement joins TRBV4-3 to TRBJ2-1, with D unresolved. Germline CDR1 LGHNA, CDR2 YSLEER. V was pared by 6 bases and J by 5 bases, with 23 bases between. The CDR3 length is 17 residues. CDR3 DNA sequence: TGCGCCAGCAGTCGCGTCAGCCATTTTACCCCCGACAATGAGCAGTTCTTC. Residues: CASSRVSHFTPDNEQFF.

The genes are TRBV28 and TRBJ2-5; 11 bases line up with TRBD1. After removal of 5 bases from V and 5 bases from J, the junction contained 22 bases not matched to a gene. CDR1 and CDR2 from the germline V gene are MDHEN and SYDVKM. The CDR3 length is 20 residues. CDR3 loop: CASSTPWTGGMSGSLETQYF. The CDR3 nucleotides read TGTGCCAGCAGTACCCCGTGGACAGGGGGCATGAGCGGGAGCCTGGAGACCCAGTACTTC.

V usage is TRBV7-8 and J usage is TRBJ2-3; 7 bases map to TRBD2. V lost 4 bases and J lost 4; bases outside the gene matches: 11. In germline, CDR1 is SGHVS, CDR2 FQNEAQ. This CDR3 has 16 amino acids. The CDR3 region is CASSSRRGFSSDTQYF. Written as DNA, the CDR3 is TGTGCCAGCAGCTCCAGGCGGGGGTTTTCGTCAGATACGCAGTATTTT.

With respect to this clone: This sample includes further DNA sequences coding for the same CDR3. V usage is TRBV9 and J usage is TRBJ2-3, with 7 bases fitting TRBD2. The CDR3 is 15 amino acids. Germline loops: CDR1 SGDLS, CDR2 YYNGEE. J was trimmed by 1 base and V by 0 bases; bases with no gene match: 2. CDR3 DNA: TGTGCCAGCAGCGTAGGGGGAGGGCGCACAGATACGCAGTATTTT. Encoded protein: CASSVGGGRTDTQYF.

V gene TRBV4-3 combines with J gene TRBJ1-1, with a possible D match to TRBD1 (6 bases). This CDR3 has 14 amino acids. Trimming removed 0 bases at V and 8 bases at J, with 13 bases between. Germline V lookup: CDR1 LGHNA, CDR2 YSLEER. The CDR3 DNA follows: TGCGCCAGCAGCCAAGAGACAGGCGATCGAGAAGCTTTCTTT. Translation: CASSQETGDREAFF.

About this clone itself: Additional DNA sequences in this sample encode the identical CDR3. The V gene is TRBV7-9, the J gene TRBJ2-7; D gene uncertain. V lost 5 bases and J 4 bases, leaving 12 bases between the germline ends. From germline, CDR1 is SEHNR and CDR2 FQNEAQ (reference sequence). The CDR3 covers 13 residues. The CDR3 nucleotides read TGTGCCAGCAGCCCATCCTTGGGGTACGAGCAGTACTTC. It codes for CASSPSLGYEQYF.

The chain is built from TRBV7-2 and TRBJ2-2; D tentatively fits TRBD1 or TRBD2 (5 bases each). The CDR3 is made up of 15 amino acids. Trimming shortened V by 5 bases and J by 1 base, and 11 bases separated the two germline ends. The germline V gene encodes CDR1 SGHTA and CDR2 FQGNSA. The DNA for the CDR3 is TGTGCCAGCAGCCCCTTGAGGGGGAACACCGGGGAGCTGTTTTTT. It codes for CASSPLRGNTGELFF.

The V call is TRBV29-1, the J call TRBJ2-7; 9 bases align to TRBD2. Germline V gives CDR1 SQVTM, CDR2 ANQGSEA. CDR3 length: 14 residues. V lost 7 bases and J lost 4; bases outside the gene matches: 11. The CDR3 sequence: CSGAAGGARYEQYF. CDR3 coding DNA: TGCAGCGGAGCAGCGGGAGGAGCCAGATACGAGCAGTACTTC.

The chain's CDR3 is CASSLWAVNPEAFF. CDR3 coding DNA: TGCGCCAGCAGCTTGTGGGCGGTAAATCCTGAAGCTTTCTTT. The chain couples TRBV5-1 to TRBJ1-1, with D unresolved. Germline CDR1 and CDR2: SGHRS and YFSETQ. V was trimmed by 1 base and J by 6 bases, leaving 13 bases between them. The CDR3 totals 14 residues.

The gene calls are TRBV13 and TRBJ2-7, with D possibly being TRBD1 or TRBD2 (7 bases each). The CDR3 has 16 residues. CDR1 is PRHDT, CDR2 FYEKMQ, per germline (reference sequence). Trimming removed 5 bases from V and 2 bases from J, with 19 bases in between. The CDR3: CASSLISGTATYEQYF. The CDR3 coding sequence is TGTGCCAGCAGCCTTATCAGCGGGACAGCGACCTACGAGCAGTACTTC.

The chain recombines TRBV6-5 with TRBJ1-1, with TRBD1 matching over 9 bases. The V gene end was trimmed by 7 bases and the J gene end by 3 bases; junction bases not matched to a gene: 3. CDR3 length: 13 residues. CDR1 and CDR2 from the germline V gene are MNHEY and SVGAGI. CDR3 sequence (DNA): TGTGCCAGCACCGGGACAGGGCACACTGAAGCTTTCTTT. Amino acids: CASTGTGHTEAFF.

The chain joins TRBV18 to TRBJ1-3, with no clear D. The ends were cut back, 2 bases at V and 2 bases at J, with 19 bases in the middle. CDR3 length: 18 amino acids. Germline V gives CDR1 KGHSH, CDR2 LQKENI. CDR3 in DNA: TGTGCCAGCTCACCAGTTGCTCCATCGGGCGGCCCTGGAAACACCATATATTTT. Amino acid sequence: CASSPVAPSGGPGNTIYF.

This clone appeared once. The J gene is TRBJ1-1, the V gene TRBV13; 7 nucleotides align to TRBD1. CDR1 and CDR2 from the germline V gene are PRHDT and FYEKMQ (reference sequence). There are 13 residues in the CDR3. V shed 5 bases, J shed 4 bases, and the junction held 4 bases outside the gene matches. The CDR3 spells CASSPRDSTEAFF. CDR3 DNA sequence: TGTGCCAGCAGCCCCAGGGACAGCACTGAAGCTTTCTTT.

This chain connects TRBV7-6 to TRBJ2-1; 7 positions agree with TRBD2. Trimming at V came to 2 bases and at J to 4 bases, leaving 17 bases not matched to a gene. CDR3 length equals 19 residues. The germline CDR1 and CDR2 sequences are SGHVS and FNYEAQ. CDR3 DNA: TGTGCCAGCAGCTTAAGGGGACTTGGACTAGTTGATGGGTACAATGAGCAGTTCTTC. Its translation: CASSLRGLGLVDGYNEQFF.

The CDR3 DNA is TGCGCCAGCAGCCCAACTACCGGGGGGCCCCAGCATTTT. Amino acids: CASSPTTGGPQHF. The gene calls are TRBV4-3 and TRBJ1-5; TRBD1 might be the D (5 bases). This CDR3 region has 13 residues. Trimming removed 4 bases from V and 9 bases from J, with 13 bases in between. From germline, CDR1 is LGHNA and CDR2 YSLEER.

This sequence joins TRBV9 and TRBJ2-7; 12 bases fit TRBD2. This CDR3 contains 16 residues. J was trimmed by 3 bases and V by 3 bases; bases with no gene match: 7. Germline assignment: CDR1 SGDLS and CDR2 YYNGEE. CDR3 protein: CASSARRTSGVYEQYF. In DNA, the CDR3 is TGTGCCAGCAGCGCCCGCCGGACTAGCGGGGTCTACGAGCAGTACTTC.

The rearrangement uses TRBV29-1 and TRBJ2-2, with a possible D match to TRBD2 (6 bases). V was pared by 7 bases and J by 0 bases, with 12 bases between. Per germline, CDR1 SQVTM and CDR2 ANQGSEA. This CDR3 is built from 14 residues. The CDR3, as DNA: TGCAGCGCCGATAGCGGAACGAACACCGGGGAGCTGTTTTTT. This translates into CSADSGTNTGELFF.

The V and J genes are TRBV11-2 and TRBJ2-2, with a tentative D call TRBD1 (5 bases). This CDR3 spans 17 amino acids. V was trimmed by 5 bases and J by 8 bases, leaving 24 bases between them. CDR1 SGHAT and CDR2 FQNNGV come from the germline V gene. The CDR3 DNA sequence: TGTGCCAGCAGCCCCCGAGCGACTCTGGGGCCGGAGGGGGAGCTGTTTTTT. Translation: CASSPRATLGPEGELFF.

The chain links TRBV11-3 to TRBJ2-2; D gene uncertain. This CDR3 contains 16 residues. In germline, CDR1 is SGHNT, CDR2 YENEEA. Deletions cut 4 bases from V and 4 bases from J, with 16 bases between. The DNA for the CDR3 is TGTGCCAGCAGCTCAGTGTTGGGCGACGGCACCGGGGAGCTGTTTTTT. This codes for CASSSVLGDGTGELFF.

The chain couples TRBV2 to TRBJ2-1; 9 positions match TRBD2. Per the germline V gene, CDR1 is SNHLY and CDR2 is FYNNEI. V gave up 5 bases and J gave up 9 bases; unmatched junction bases: 8. CDR3 length equals 14 residues. The CDR3 nucleotides are TGTGCCAGCAGTACCGGGACTAGCACCGGTGAGCAGTTCTTC. It yields the protein CASSTGTSTGEQFF.

The chain employs TRBV5-6 and TRBJ2-1; 11 positions match TRBD2. V lost 4 bases and J lost 8; bases outside the gene matches: 8. CDR1 and CDR2 from the germline V gene are SGHDT and YYEEEE. CDR3 length: 15 residues. The CDR3 reads CASSDTSGSFHEQFF. The DNA for the CDR3 is TGTGCCAGCAGCGACACTAGCGGGAGCTTCCATGAGCAGTTCTTC.

The gene calls are TRBV28 and TRBJ2-1; TRBD2 agrees at 11 bases. Germline V gives CDR1 MDHEN, CDR2 SYDVKM. The CDR3 has 15 residues. V trimming: 3 bases; J trimming: 6 bases; junction bases outside the gene matches: 4. The chain's CDR3 is CASSLVLAGVNEQFF. The CDR3 nucleotides are TGTGCCAGCAGTTTGGTACTAGCGGGAGTCAATGAGCAGTTCTTC.